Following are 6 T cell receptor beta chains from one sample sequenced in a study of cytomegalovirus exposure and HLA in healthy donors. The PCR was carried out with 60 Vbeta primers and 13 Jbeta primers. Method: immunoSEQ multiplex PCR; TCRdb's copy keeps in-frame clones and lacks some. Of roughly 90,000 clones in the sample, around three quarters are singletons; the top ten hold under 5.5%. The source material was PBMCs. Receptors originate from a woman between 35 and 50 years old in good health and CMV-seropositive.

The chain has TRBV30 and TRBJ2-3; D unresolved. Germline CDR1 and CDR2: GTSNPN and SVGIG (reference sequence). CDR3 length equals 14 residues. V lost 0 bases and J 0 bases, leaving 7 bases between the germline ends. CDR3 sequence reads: CAWSVVSSTDTQYF. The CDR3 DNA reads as TGTGCCTGGAGTGTTGTTAGCAGCACAGATACGCAGTATTTT.

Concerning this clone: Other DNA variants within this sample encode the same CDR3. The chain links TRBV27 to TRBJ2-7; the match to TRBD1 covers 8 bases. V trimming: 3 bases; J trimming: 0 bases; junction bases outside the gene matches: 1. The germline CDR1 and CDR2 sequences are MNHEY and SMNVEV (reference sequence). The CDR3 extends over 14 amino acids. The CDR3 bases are TGTGCCAGCAGTTTCGGGACAGGCTCCTACGAGCAGTACTTC. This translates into CASSFGTGSYEQYF.

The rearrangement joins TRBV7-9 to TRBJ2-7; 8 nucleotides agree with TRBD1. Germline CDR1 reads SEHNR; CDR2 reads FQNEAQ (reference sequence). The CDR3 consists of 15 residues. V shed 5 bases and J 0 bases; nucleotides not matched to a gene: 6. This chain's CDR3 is CASSPRDRHSYEQYF. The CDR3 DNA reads TGTGCCAGCAGCCCAAGGGACAGGCACTCCTACGAGCAGTACTTC.

The CDR3 spells CASSLSGGWTQYF. The DNA for the CDR3 is TGTGCCAGCAGTTTATCTGGGGGCTGGACCCAGTACTTC. The rearrangement joins TRBV27 to TRBJ2-5; TRBD1 might be the D (6 bases). The CDR3 contains 13 residues. CDR1 is MNHEY and CDR2 is SMNVEV in the germline V gene (reference sequence). The germline V and J ends were trimmed by 0 bases and 7 bases, with 9 bases remaining between them.

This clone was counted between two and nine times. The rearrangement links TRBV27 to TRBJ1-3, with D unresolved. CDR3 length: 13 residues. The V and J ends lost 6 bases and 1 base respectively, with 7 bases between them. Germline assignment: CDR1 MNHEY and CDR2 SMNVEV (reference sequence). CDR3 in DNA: TGTGCCAGCAGCACACGTTCTGGAAACACCATATATTTT. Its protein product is CASSTRSGNTIYF.

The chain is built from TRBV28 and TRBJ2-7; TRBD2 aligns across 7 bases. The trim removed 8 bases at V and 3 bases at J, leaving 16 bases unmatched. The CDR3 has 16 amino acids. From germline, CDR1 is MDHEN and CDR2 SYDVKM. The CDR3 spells CASFPLRGGTGYEQYF. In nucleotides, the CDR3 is TGTGCCAGCTTTCCCCTCCGGGGAGGGACGGGCTACGAGCAGTACTTC. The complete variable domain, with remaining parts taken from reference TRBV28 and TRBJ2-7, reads DVKVTQSSRYLVKRTGEKVFLECVQDMDHENMFWYRQDPGLGLRLIYFSYDVKMKEKGDIPEGYSVSREKKERFSLILESASTNQTSMYLCASFPLRGGTGYEQYFGPGTRLTVT.